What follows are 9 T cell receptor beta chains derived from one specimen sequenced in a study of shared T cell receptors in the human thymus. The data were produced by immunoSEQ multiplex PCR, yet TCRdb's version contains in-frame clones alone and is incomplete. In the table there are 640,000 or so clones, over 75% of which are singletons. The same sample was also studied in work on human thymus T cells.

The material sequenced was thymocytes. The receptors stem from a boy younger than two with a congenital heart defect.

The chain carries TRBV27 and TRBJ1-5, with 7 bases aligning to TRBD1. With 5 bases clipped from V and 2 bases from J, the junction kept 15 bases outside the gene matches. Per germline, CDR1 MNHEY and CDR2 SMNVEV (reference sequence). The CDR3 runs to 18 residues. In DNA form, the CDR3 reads TGTGCCAGCAGTCCGATGTTCCCAAACAGGGGTGGCAATCAGCCCCAGCATTTT. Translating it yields CASSPMFPNRGGNQPQHF.

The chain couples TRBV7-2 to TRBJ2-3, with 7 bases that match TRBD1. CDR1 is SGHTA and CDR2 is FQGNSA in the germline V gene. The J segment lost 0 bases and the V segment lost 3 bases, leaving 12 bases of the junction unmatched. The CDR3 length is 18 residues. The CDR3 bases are TGTGCCAGCAGCTTCGCTCTTGCCGGGGACAGCAGCACAGATACGCAGTATTTT. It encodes CASSFALAGDSSTDTQYF.

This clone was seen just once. The CDR3 loop is CASSPPLRGFTDTQYF. Written as DNA, the CDR3 is TGTGCCAGCAGCCCCCCCCTTCGGGGTTTCACAGATACGCAGTATTTT. This chain uses TRBV7-9 with TRBJ2-3, with D perhaps matching TRBD2 (5 bases). The germline CDR1 and CDR2 sequences are SEHNR and FQNEAQ (reference sequence). This CDR3 has 16 residues. Between the trimmed V and J ends, which lost 5 bases and 2 bases, there was a span of 17 bases.

This chain's CDR3 is CASSFQGAGEQYF. CDR3 in DNA: TGTGCCAGCAGTTTCCAGGGGGCGGGCGAGCAGTACTTC. This chain uses TRBV28 with TRBJ2-7; 8 bases match TRBD1. Looked up from germline, CDR1 is MDHEN and CDR2 is SYDVKM. The trim removed 3 bases at V and 6 bases at J, leaving 4 bases unmatched. CDR3 size: 13 residues.

CDR3 loop: CASRSGTGGSGELFF. Written as DNA, the CDR3 is TGTGCCAGCAGATCCGGGACAGGGGGATCCGGGGAGCTGTTTTTT. The chain employs TRBV7-9 and TRBJ2-2; 11 nucleotides agree with TRBD1. CDR1 and CDR2 (germline): SEHNR, FQNEAQ (reference sequence). This CDR3 contains 15 residues. V was pared by 6 bases and J by 6 bases, with 6 bases of the junction left unmatched. Looking up the rest from reference TRBV7-9 and TRBJ2-2 gives the full variable domain: DTGVSQNPRHKITKRGQNVTFRCDPISEHNRLYWYRQTLGQGPEFLTYFQNEAQLEKSRLLSDRFSAERPKGSFSTLEIQRTEQGDSAMYLCASRSGTGGSGELFFGEGSRLTVL.

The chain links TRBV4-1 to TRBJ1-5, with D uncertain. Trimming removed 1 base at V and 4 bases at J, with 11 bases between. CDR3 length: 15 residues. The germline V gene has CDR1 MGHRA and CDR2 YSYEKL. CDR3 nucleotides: TGCGCCAGCAGCCAAGGGGCCGGGATTAATCAGCCCCAGCATTTT. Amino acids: CASSQGAGINQPQHF.

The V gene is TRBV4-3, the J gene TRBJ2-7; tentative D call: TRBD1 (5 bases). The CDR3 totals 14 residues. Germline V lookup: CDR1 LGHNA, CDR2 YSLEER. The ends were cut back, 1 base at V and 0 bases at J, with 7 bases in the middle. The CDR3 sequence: CASSQGRDSYEQYF. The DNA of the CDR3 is TGCGCCAGCAGCCAAGGCAGGGACTCCTACGAGCAGTACTTC.

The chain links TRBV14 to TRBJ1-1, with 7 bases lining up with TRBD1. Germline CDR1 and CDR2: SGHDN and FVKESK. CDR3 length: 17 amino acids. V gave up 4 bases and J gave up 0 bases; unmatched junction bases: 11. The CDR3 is CASSRVDRAPVNTEAFF. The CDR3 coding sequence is TGTGCCAGCAGCCGAGTTGACAGGGCCCCAGTGAACACTGAAGCTTTCTTT.

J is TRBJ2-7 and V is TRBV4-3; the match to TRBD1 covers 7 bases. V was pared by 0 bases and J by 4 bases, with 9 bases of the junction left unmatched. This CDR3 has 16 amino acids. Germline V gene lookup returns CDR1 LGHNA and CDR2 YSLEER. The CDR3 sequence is CASSQDGRGGRYEQYF. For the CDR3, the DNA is TGCGCCAGCAGCCAAGATGGTAGAGGGGGCAGGTACGAGCAGTACTTC.